The 11 T cell receptor beta chains below were found in one sample sequenced in a study of T cell responses to AZD1222 COVID-19 vaccine (dated by TCRdb to the early 2020s). The time point tag for this specimen amounts to: about 28 days (+/-7) after the second vaccine dose. The library was built by means of the immunoSEQ multiplex PCR assay. The table comes from immuneACCESS by way of TCRdb, which keeps in-frame sequences with V and J called. Part of the clones is missing from these tables; in studies checked, under half for an unresolved V gene and the rest for unknown reasons. This sample lists roughly 60,000 clones; 70% to 80% were detected once. Of the sample, 3.5% to 4.5% falls within the top ten clones. This specimen consisted of peripheral blood, obtained 28 days after the second AZD1222 dose. The origin of the receptors is an adult who received the AZD1222 COVID-19 vaccine.

The rearrangement joins TRBV18 to TRBJ2-7, with D uncertain. CDR1 and CDR2 from the germline V gene are KGHSH and LQKENI. This CDR3 comprises 13 residues. The germline V and J ends were trimmed by 8 bases and 1 base, with 12 bases remaining between them. CDR3 sequence: CASRWIGSYEQYF. The CDR3 coding sequence is TGTGCCAGCCGTTGGATAGGGTCCTACGAGCAGTACTTC.

The sample holds one count of this clone. This chain joins TRBV5-8 and TRBJ1-1; D call uncertain. Germline assignment: CDR1 SGHTS and CDR2 YDEGEE. Between the trimmed V and J ends, which lost 4 bases and 2 bases, there was a span of 12 bases. The CDR3 is 14 amino acids. The CDR3 DNA reads as TGTGCCAGCAGCCCCTTGGGAAAAAACACTGAAGCTTTCTTT. This sequence encodes CASSPLGKNTEAFF.

The count of this clone is one. J is TRBJ1-3 and V is TRBV12-3 or TRBV12-4, with D hard to call. V lost 6 bases and J 1 base, leaving 4 bases between the germline ends. This CDR3 region has 12 residues. CDR3 sequence (DNA): TGTGCCAGCAGCCCGTCTGGAAACACCATATATTTT. Its translation is CASSPSGNTIYF.

The chain uses TRBV14 and TRBJ2-5; D may be TRBD1 (5 bases). V gave up 1 base and J gave up 2 bases, with 5 bases separating them. Germline V gene lookup returns CDR1 SGHDN and CDR2 FVKESK. This CDR3 is built from 13 residues. CDR3 sequence (DNA): TGTGCCAGCAGCCAAGCAGGGCAAGAGACCCAGTACTTC. Translation: CASSQAGQETQYF.

The CDR3 sequence is CASSLGQGLFGYTF. CDR3 bases: TGTGCCAGCAGCCTAGGACAGGGGTTGTTTGGCTACACCTTC. The chain combines TRBV27 with TRBJ1-2, with 9 bases lining up with TRBD1. J lost 7 bases, V lost 6 bases, and 9 bases had no gene match. The germline gives CDR1 MNHEY, CDR2 SMNVEV (reference sequence). The CDR3 extends over 14 amino acids.

The chain combines TRBV15 with TRBJ2-5; D tentatively reads TRBD1 or TRBD2 (5 bases each). The CDR3 has 15 residues. The germline gives CDR1 LNHNV, CDR2 YYDKDF (reference sequence). V was clipped by 0 bases and J by 1 base, with 9 bases between them. CDR3 region: CATSRDEGSQETQYF. In nucleotides, the CDR3 is TGTGCCACCAGCAGAGATGAGGGGTCCCAAGAGACCCAGTACTTC.

The gene calls are TRBV5-6 and TRBJ1-1; 9 bases are a match to TRBD1. The CDR3 spans 14 residues. CDR1 and CDR2 from the germline V gene are SGHDT and YYEEEE. The V gene end was trimmed by 4 bases and the J gene end by 4 bases; junction bases not matched to a gene: 5. This chain's CDR3 is CASSTKDRGTEAFF. As DNA, the CDR3 is TGTGCCAGCAGCACAAAGGACAGGGGCACTGAAGCTTTCTTT.

V usage is TRBV9 and J usage is TRBJ1-4; the D gene is possibly TRBD1 (5 bases). The germline V and J ends were trimmed by 7 bases and 4 bases, with 17 bases remaining between them. The CDR3 length is 15 residues. Germline CDR1 SGDLS, CDR2 YYNGEE. CDR3 amino acids: CASSRRGQGNEKLFF. CDR3 nucleotide sequence: TGTGCCAGCTCACGACGAGGGCAGGGTAATGAAAAACTGTTTTTT.

The chain joins TRBV3-1 (or the pseudogene TRBV3-2) to TRBJ2-7; TRBD1 or TRBD2 may be the D gene (5 bases each). Germline V gives CDR1 LGHDT, CDR2 YNNKEL (reference sequence). The V end lost 4 bases, the J end lost 1 base, and 14 bases lay between the germline ends. The CDR3 sequence is 15 residues long. The CDR3 sequence: CASSPRDGLSYEQYF. In DNA, the CDR3 is TGTGCCAGCAGCCCCCGGGACGGATTATCCTACGAGCAGTACTTC.

The J gene is TRBJ2-7, the V gene TRBV7-2; 7 bases fit TRBD1. The V gene's germline CDR1 is SGHTA and CDR2 FQGNSA. Unmatched junction bases numbered 3, after V lost 0 bases and J lost 4 bases. This CDR3 contains 14 residues. The CDR3 protein is CASSLAGRGYEQYF. CDR3 DNA: TGTGCCAGCAGCTTAGCAGGCAGGGGGTACGAGCAGTACTTC.

V is TRBV2 and J is TRBJ1-1; D perhaps matches TRBD1 (6 bases). Per the germline V gene, CDR1 is SNHLY and CDR2 is FYNNEI. CDR3 length equals 14 residues. The V end was cut by 7 bases, the J end by 0 bases, with 12 bases between. CDR3 amino acids: CASTPGQMNTEAFF. For the CDR3, the DNA is TGTGCCAGCACCCCCGGACAGATGAACACTGAAGCTTTCTTT.